The 25 T cell receptor beta chains below come from one sample, sequenced in a study of Ad26.COV2.S vaccination and SARS-CoV-2 variants. The data were produced by immunoSEQ multiplex PCR, yet TCRdb's version contains in-frame clones alone and is incomplete. The sample lists fewer than 600,000 clones; roughly nine tenths were seen once. This sample's treatment: some 20 received Ad26.COV2.S at low or high dose, single or two shots; 5 received placebo; per-sample allocation not given. Following the first vaccine or placebo injection, samples were taken on day 63. This specimen was peripheral blood, taken in a trial of Ad26.COV2.S vaccine versus placebo. The receptors were gathered from a person between 18 and 59 years old who received the Ad26.COV2.S COVID-19 vaccine or a placebo.

This chain uses TRBV4-3 with TRBJ1-4; 7 bases map to TRBD1. Losses at the gene ends were 3 bases for V and 0 bases for J; bases not matched to a gene: 1. The CDR3 spans 15 residues. Looked up from germline, CDR1 is LGHNA and CDR2 is YSLEER. The CDR3 loop reads CASSQTGTTNEKLFF. DNA of the CDR3: TGCGCCAGCAGCCAGACAGGGACAACTAATGAAAAACTGTTTTTT.

This clone was found once. This chain joins TRBV6-5 and TRBJ1-2; D is unclear. Germline CDR1 reads MNHEY; CDR2 reads SVGAGI. V was trimmed by 4 bases and J by 0 bases, leaving 12 bases between them. The CDR3 sequence is 15 residues long. CDR3 loop: CASSSLIGANYGYTF. Written as DNA, the CDR3 is TGTGCCAGCAGTTCATTGATAGGCGCTAACTATGGCTACACCTTC.

The chain links TRBV28 to TRBJ2-2; D is possibly TRBD2 (7 bases). Germline CDR1 reads MDHEN; CDR2 reads SYDVKM. Trimming took off 4 bases at V and 1 base at J, with 10 bases between the two ends. The CDR3 covers 15 residues. CDR3 loop: CASSSGGLNTGELFF. CDR3 in DNA: TGTGCCAGCAGTTCGGGGGGCCTGAACACCGGGGAGCTGTTTTTT.

The rearrangement uses TRBV7-6 and TRBJ2-6; 7 positions match TRBD1. The CDR3 has 16 residues. V lost 0 bases and J lost 1; bases outside the gene matches: 0. The germline CDR1 and CDR2 sequences are SGHVS and FNYEAQ. The CDR3 region is CASSLATGSGANVLTF. The CDR3 DNA is TGTGCCAGCAGCTTAGCGACAGGGTCTGGGGCCAACGTCCTGACTTTC.

V is TRBV27 and J is TRBJ1-2; unclear D gene. This CDR3 is built from 14 residues. Germline V lookup: CDR1 MNHEY, CDR2 SMNVEV (reference sequence). The V end was cut by 3 bases, the J end by 0 bases, with 8 bases between. The CDR3 region has the DNA TGTGCCAGCAGTTTTGGCAAAGCTAACTATGGCTACACCTTC. Its protein is CASSFGKANYGYTF.

The chain recombines TRBV3-1 (or the pseudogene TRBV3-2) with TRBJ2-1; D is unclear. The CDR3 spans 17 residues. The V end lost 0 bases, the J end lost 0 bases, and 12 bases lay between the germline ends. The germline gives CDR1 LGHDT, CDR2 YNNKEL (reference sequence). For the CDR3, the DNA is TGTGCCAGCAGCCAAGATCCCAGCCTAAGCTCCTACAATGAGCAGTTCTTC. This encodes CASSQDPSLSSYNEQFF.

The genes are TRBV9 and TRBJ2-3; TRBD2 aligns across 10 bases. CDR3 length: 16 residues. V lost 0 bases, J lost 3 bases, and 4 bases stayed unmatched. Germline lookup yields CDR1 SGDLS and CDR2 YYNGEE. The CDR3 nucleotides read TGTGCCAGCAGCGTAGAAGCGGGGGGGCGGACAGATACGCAGTATTTT. This sequence encodes CASSVEAGGRTDTQYF.

The rearrangement joins TRBV9 to TRBJ1-1; no firm D call. This CDR3 contains 13 residues. V was shortened by 4 bases and J by 7 bases, with 14 bases between the two germline ends. Germline CDR1 reads SGDLS; CDR2 reads YYNGEE. The CDR3 region is CASSPRGSGEAFF. CDR3 sequence (DNA): TGTGCCAGCAGCCCCCGGGGATCGGGTGAAGCTTTCTTT.

The chain carries TRBV11-2 and TRBJ2-1; no clear D gene. This CDR3 is built from 15 residues. The ends were cut back, 5 bases at V and 0 bases at J, with 11 bases in the middle. Germline V gene data show CDR1 as SGHAT and CDR2 as FQNNGV. CDR3 nucleotides: TGTGCCAGCAGCCTTGCAAACCCCTCCTACAATGAGCAGTTCTTC. Residues: CASSLANPSYNEQFF.

This clone was detected only a few times. The J gene is TRBJ1-2, the V gene TRBV7-9; D remains ambiguous. Germline assignment: CDR1 SEHNR and CDR2 FQNEAQ (reference sequence). This CDR3 has 14 amino acids. The germline V and J ends were trimmed by 1 base and 4 bases, with 10 bases remaining between them. CDR3 loop: CASSLETAVYGYTF. In nucleotides, the CDR3 is TGTGCCAGCAGCTTAGAGACGGCGGTCTATGGCTACACCTTC.

V usage is TRBV7-2 and J usage is TRBJ2-3, with 9 nucleotides matching TRBD2. The CDR3 runs 15 residues. The ends lost 2 bases at V and 9 bases at J; junction bases unmatched: 9. The germline V gene encodes CDR1 SGHTA and CDR2 FQGNSA. The CDR3 nucleotides read TGTGCCAGCAGCTTAACGCTAGCGGGGAGTAACACGCAGTATTTT. Translating it yields CASSLTLAGSNTQYF.

The chain combines TRBV24-1 with TRBJ2-5; D perhaps matches TRBD2 (5 bases). Germline V gene lookup returns CDR1 KGHDR and CDR2 SFDVKD. This CDR3 has 17 amino acids. Trimming removed 2 bases at V and 7 bases at J, with 22 bases between. CDR3 DNA: TGTGCCACCAGTGATTCCGGGATCCACCAAACCCCAGGGACCCAGTACTTC. Amino acid sequence: CATSDSGIHQTPGTQYF.

The gene calls are TRBV27 and TRBJ1-5; no clear D gene. The germline gives CDR1 MNHEY, CDR2 SMNVEV (reference sequence). The V end lost 5 bases, the J end lost 3 bases, and 5 bases lay between the germline ends. This CDR3 has 12 residues. CDR3 nucleotides: TGTGCCAGCAGTCCTTACAATCAGCCCCAGCATTTT. Translation: CASSPYNQPQHF.

This clone has just a few counts. This sequence joins TRBV5-1 and TRBJ1-6, with D perhaps matching TRBD1 (5 bases). Germline V lookup: CDR1 SGHRS, CDR2 YFSETQ. V was clipped by 5 bases and J by 14 bases, with 26 bases between them. This CDR3 has 16 residues. For the CDR3, the DNA is TGCGCCAGCAGTAATTACCAGAGGACACCCATCGGGGCCCTCCACTTT. Its translation is CASSNYQRTPIGALHF.

This sequence joins TRBV27 and TRBJ2-3; 7 bases fit TRBD2. V lost 7 bases and J lost 0; bases outside the gene matches: 4. This CDR3 is built from 14 residues. Germline lookup yields CDR1 MNHEY and CDR2 SMNVEV (reference sequence). The CDR3 region is CASTISGSTDTQYF. The CDR3 nucleotides are TGTGCCAGCACGATTAGCGGGAGCACAGATACGCAGTATTTT.

This chain joins TRBV7-9 and TRBJ1-2; the D gene is possibly TRBD1 (6 bases). V was cut by 5 bases and J by 4 bases, with 14 bases left in between. The CDR3 has 14 amino acids. Germline lookup yields CDR1 SEHNR and CDR2 FQNEAQ (reference sequence). CDR3 nucleotides: TGTGCCAGCAGCCGAACGGGACACCCCTATGGCTACACCTTC. Its translation is CASSRTGHPYGYTF.

This chain joins TRBV7-8 and TRBJ1-6; possibly TRBD1 for D (6 bases). The V end was cut by 9 bases, the J end by 7 bases, with 13 bases between. Germline lookup yields CDR1 SGHVS and CDR2 FQNEAQ. CDR3 length: 13 amino acids. The CDR3 coding sequence is TGTGCCAGTACGGGACACCCAAATTCACCCCTCCACTTT. This encodes CASTGHPNSPLHF.

The V call is TRBV19, the J call TRBJ1-1; no clear D. Germline V gene lookup returns CDR1 LNHDA and CDR2 SQIVND (reference sequence). There are 13 residues in the CDR3. The ends were cut back, 3 bases at V and 1 base at J, with 6 bases in the middle. CDR3 in amino acids: CASSIGENTEAFF. DNA for the CDR3: TGTGCCAGTAGTATTGGGGAGAACACTGAAGCTTTCTTT.

The chain carries TRBV18 and TRBJ2-4; D possibly uses TRBD1 or TRBD2 (5 bases each). The germline V gene encodes CDR1 KGHSH and CDR2 LQKENI. This CDR3 has 15 residues. Trimming left V 3 bases short and J 1 base short, with 10 bases between. CDR3 in DNA: TGTGCCAGCTCACCGGCCAGGGAGGCCAAAAACATTCAGTACTTC. Its translation: CASSPAREAKNIQYF. Together with reference TRBV18 and TRBJ2-4, the CDR3 gives the full variable domain: NAGVMQNPRHLVRRRGQEARLRCSPMKGHSHVYWYRQLPEEGLKFMVYLQKENIIDESGMPKERFSAEFPKEGPSILRIQQVVRGDSAAYFCASSPAREAKNIQYFGAGTRLSVL.

The J gene is TRBJ1-3, the V gene TRBV29-1; no clear D. Germline CDR1 and CDR2: SQVTM and ANQGSEA. CDR3 size: 11 residues. Between the trimmed V and J ends, which lost 4 bases and 2 bases, there was a span of 3 bases. CDR3 nucleotide sequence: TGCAGCGTTGGGGCTGGAAACACCATATATTTT. Translating it yields CSVGAGNTIYF.

The chain couples TRBV7-3 to TRBJ2-7; D is perhaps TRBD1 (6 bases). The CDR3 length is 13 residues. The V end was cut by 5 bases, the J end by 3 bases, with 11 bases between. Germline CDR1 reads SGHTA; CDR2 reads FQGTGA. The CDR3 sequence: CASSRYRDYEQYF. CDR3 in DNA: TGTGCCAGCAGCCGATACAGGGACTACGAGCAGTACTTC.

V gene TRBV10-2 combines with J gene TRBJ2-1; 9 bases agree with TRBD2. CDR1 and CDR2 (germline): WSHSY, SAAADI. The V segment lost 3 bases and the J segment 8 bases; nucleotides outside the gene matches: 8. The CDR3 length is 15 residues. The CDR3 sequence: CASSELLAGWDEQFF. The CDR3 DNA reads TGCGCCAGCAGTGAATTACTAGCGGGTTGGGATGAGCAGTTCTTC.

This chain connects TRBV28 to TRBJ1-2, with 7 bases matching TRBD1. J gave up 1 base and V 0 bases, and 8 bases lay outside the gene matches. CDR3 length equals 17 residues. Germline lookup yields CDR1 MDHEN and CDR2 SYDVKM. CDR3 in amino acids: CASSLWGGTVINYGYTF. Written as DNA, the CDR3 is TGTGCCAGCAGTTTATGGGGGGGGACAGTCATTAACTATGGCTACACCTTC.

J is TRBJ2-7 and V is TRBV28; D remains unclear. The germline V gene has CDR1 MDHEN and CDR2 SYDVKM. The CDR3 consists of 11 residues. V was trimmed by 10 bases and J by 3 bases, leaving 10 bases between them. The CDR3 reads CATNHLYEQYF. The CDR3 nucleotides read TGTGCCACCAATCACCTCTACGAGCAGTACTTC.

This chain uses TRBV5-7 with TRBJ2-7, with D possibly being TRBD2 (5 bases). TRBV5-7 is noted as an ORF with a role that remains uncertain. The V end lost 4 bases, the J end lost 4 bases, and 18 bases lay between the germline ends. The CDR3 spans 15 residues. CDR3 in amino acids: CASSIPLRAGYEQYF. DNA of the CDR3: TGTGCCAGCAGCATCCCTCTGAGGGCCGGTTACGAGCAGTACTTC.